Listed below are T cell receptor beta chains from one sample, sequenced in a study of blood T cell repertoires in COVID-19. Libraries were prepared by immunoSEQ multiplex PCR; TCRdb keeps only in-frame clonotypes and omits some of them. The sample carries 60,000 to 90,000 clones, over 65% recorded once. What was sequenced was peripheral blood. Every receptor here comes from a human donor with acute or convalescent COVID-19. The donor label of this sample is uncertain. CDR3s include the opening cysteine and the closing phenylalanine or tryptophan. Clone size is stated in some rows and not others, as once, few, many or a class when expanded.

size: .
V: TRBV5-1
J: TRBJ2-1
CDR3: CASSLLAGSYNEQFF

size: .
V: TRBV11-3
J: TRBJ2-1
CDR3: CASSLGLAGDNEQFF

size: .
V: TRBV15
J: TRBJ2-3
CDR3: CATSGGATDTQYF

size: few
V: TRBV19
J: TRBJ2-1
CDR3: CASNSVPRGHEQFF

size: .
V: TRBV5-1
J: TRBJ2-1
CDR3: CASSFNTRGLAGRNEQFF

size: .
V: TRBV11-2
J: TRBJ2-2
CDR3: CASSITGELFF

size: .
V: TRBV30
J: TRBJ1-5
CDR3: CAFSTGVVQPQHF

size: .
V: TRBV19
J: TRBJ2-2
CDR3: CASSTPGAGRTGELFF

size: .
V: TRBV6-2/TRBV6-3
J: TRBJ2-7
CDR3: CASTPGEGPYEQYF

size: .
V: TRBV19
J: TRBJ2-6
CDR3: CASSIPRARTGANVLTF

size: .
V: TRBV28
J: TRBJ2-7
CDR3: CASSSGTGTYEQYF

size: .
V: TRBV20-1
J: TRBJ2-3
CDR3: CSARRSDTQYF

size: .
V: TRBV5-4
J: TRBJ1-4
CDR3: CASSYGQGGEKLFF

size: .
V: TRBV20-1
J: TRBJ2-7
CDR3: CSASLPAGDYEQYF

size: .
V: TRBV9
J: TRBJ2-7
CDR3: CASSVGPSYGEQYF

size: .
V: TRBV12-5
J: TRBJ2-1
CDR3: CASGLEGRVNEQFF

size: .
V: TRBV23-1
J: TRBJ2-7
CDR3: CASSHGIPRDRKKEQYF

size: .
V: TRBV5-4
J: TRBJ1-2
CDR3: CASSLGGQAVGYTF

size: .
V: TRBV6-5
J: TRBJ2-3
CDR3: CASTKTGPGTDTQYF

size: once
V: TRBV18
J: TRBJ1-1
CDR3: CASSPGGDSNTEAFF

size: once
V: TRBV7-3
J: TRBJ1-2
CDR3: CASSPGTGYGYTF

size: .
V: TRBV2
J: TRBJ1-2
CDR3: CASRAAPYGYTF

size: .
V: TRBV6-5
J: TRBJ2-5
CDR3: CASSLAGAGETQYF